This TCR beta chain was documented in a study of T cell responses to AZD1222 COVID-19 vaccine (dated by TCRdb to the early 2020s). At the level of the whole study: TCR sequencing was performed for fewer than 250 trial participants, of whom 200 to 210 were given two doses of AZD1222 and around 26 were given two doses of MenACWY control vaccine. Trial participants were enrolled by age into 18-55, 56-69 and 70-plus year subgroups, with roughly 160, 29 and 62 TCR-sequenced participants respectively.

In regard to this clone: It has no known antigen specificity. It has no much larger one-base neighbor in the sample; base qualities were not kept.

The trim is 5 bases for V and 4 bases for J, with a gap of 9 bases between the germline ends. CDR1 and CDR2 (WNHNN, SYGVQD) derive from the germline V gene (reference sequence). CDR3 length: 13 amino acids, cysteine to phenylalanine. The entry retains the CDR3 DNA only, 39 bases that are in frame from base 1. The CDR3 regions of human TCRbeta chains were analyzed by immunosequencing. The original pipeline was this. Repertoire TCRs were checked for matches against a reference library of SARS-CoV-2-specific TCRs that had been generated using the MIRA antigen-specificity platform. Breadth was defined as the fraction of unique TCRs that were SARS-CoV-2-associated, and depth was defined as the fraction of total T cells that were SARS-CoV-2-associated. Each spike-specific TCR was assigned to its reactive spike region and to a CD4 or CD8 class using the MIRA data. Log10-transformed breadth and depth values were compared by one-way ANOVA with Sidak's multiple comparisons tests. TCRdb mirrors the immuneACCESS table, restricted to in-frame sequences. Some clones are absent from its copies; in checked studies, under half trace to an unresolved V gene, and the reason for the others is unknown. The DNA gave D and trimming, while V, J and clone size come from that table. The sample data list more than 95,000 clones, and 85% to 90% of these were observed just once. The ten largest clones capture roughly 4.4% of the sample.

Explained via the paper, the time point label denotes: about 28 days (+/-7) after the second vaccine dose. AZD1222 recipients given second doses at about 4 weeks or at about 12 weeks were pooled, since spike-specific TCR depth and breadth were not found to differ between the two schedules. The vaccinee samples were drawn from two UK trials, COV001 and COV002, one of which was a single-blind randomized controlled phase 2/3 trial testing AZD1222 (ChAdOx1 nCoV-19) in healthy adults. For TCRbeta chain sequencing, PBMC samples from trial participants were taken at day 0 and at day 28 after the second dose. Results and caveats for the whole study, not just this receptor: The vaccine-associated CD4 TCRs covered the entire spike protein, and the dominant responses fell in regions 160-218 and 743-854. The 56-69-year group was small, and its depth increase did not reach significance, likely because of low power. Participants were mostly white British, with more females than males. The authors suggested clonal diversity may have been underestimated. Nearly half of unique spike-specific TCRs reportedly recognized epitopes outside regions mutated in the B.1.351 and B.1.1.7 variants. After two AZD1222 doses, both the breadth and the depth of spike-specific TCRs were significantly higher than at day 0 and than in MenACWY recipients. Because no day 14 peak-response samples were available, the repertoires could be characterized only after the peak T cell response. Conclusions about previously exposed vaccinees were limited because only six or seven AZD1222 recipients were SARS-CoV-2 seropositive at baseline.

Here the sequenced sample was peripheral blood, taken 28 days after the second AZD1222 dose. The rearranged segments are TRBV10-1 and TRBJ2-1; the D gene remains uncertain. This TCR derives from an adult who received the AZD1222 COVID-19 vaccine. The CDR3 protein is CASSSLTYNEQFF. The DNA sequence reads TGCGCCAGCAGTAGCCTGACTTACAATGAGCAGTTCTTC.